There are many counts of the clone carrying this TCR beta chain. In germline, CDR1 is SNHLY, CDR2 FYNNEI. This CDR3 spans 12 amino acids. The entry originates in a study of T cells in Graves' hyperthyroidism and ophthalmopathy. Hyperthyroidism had been newly diagnosed in patients aged 18 to 65, and its duration was under 2 months. Exclusion followed for patients with uncontrolled infection, other autoimmune disease, pregnancy or lactation. TCR beta CDR3 regions were amplified from RNA transcripts. First-round RT-PCR of the TCR CDR3 relied on the HTBI primer set. TCRdb processed the multiplex PCR reads anew with MiXCR; each CDR3 protein has one entry. The data contain a few hundred thousand distinct CDR3 sequences, around 46% of them singletons.

The clonotype comes from a woman under 30 with Graves' hyperthyroidism. The chain employs TRBV2 and TRBJ2-5, with TRBD2 identical over 9 bases. Sequencing was carried out using peripheral blood or thyroid tissue (not recorded which). The CDR3 bases are TGTGCTAGCGGGAGTTTACGGGAGACCCAGTACTTC. Protein product: CASGSLRETQYF.